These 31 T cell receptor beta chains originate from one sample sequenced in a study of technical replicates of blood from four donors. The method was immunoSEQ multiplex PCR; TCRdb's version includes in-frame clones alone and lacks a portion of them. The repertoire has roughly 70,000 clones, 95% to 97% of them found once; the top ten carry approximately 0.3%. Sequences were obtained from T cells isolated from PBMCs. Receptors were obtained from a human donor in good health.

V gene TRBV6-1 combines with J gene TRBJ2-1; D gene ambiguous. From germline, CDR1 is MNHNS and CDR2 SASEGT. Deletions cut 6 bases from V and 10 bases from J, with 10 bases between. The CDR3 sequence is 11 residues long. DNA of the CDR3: TGTGCCAGCAGCGCCCCCCGGGAGCAGTTCTTC. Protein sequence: CASSAPREQFF.

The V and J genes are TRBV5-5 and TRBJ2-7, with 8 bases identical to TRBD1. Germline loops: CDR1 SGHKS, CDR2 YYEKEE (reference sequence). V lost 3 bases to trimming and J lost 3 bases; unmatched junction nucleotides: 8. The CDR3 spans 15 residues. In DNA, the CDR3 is TGTGCCAGCAGCTCTATGGACAGGGCCGTCTACGAGCAGTACTTC. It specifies CASSSMDRAVYEQYF.

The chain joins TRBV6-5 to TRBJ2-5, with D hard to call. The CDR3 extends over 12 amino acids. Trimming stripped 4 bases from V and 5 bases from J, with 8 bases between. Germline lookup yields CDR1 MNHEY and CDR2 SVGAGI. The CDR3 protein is CASSSTGETQYF. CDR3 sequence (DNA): TGTGCCAGCAGTTCGACCGGGGAGACCCAGTACTTC.

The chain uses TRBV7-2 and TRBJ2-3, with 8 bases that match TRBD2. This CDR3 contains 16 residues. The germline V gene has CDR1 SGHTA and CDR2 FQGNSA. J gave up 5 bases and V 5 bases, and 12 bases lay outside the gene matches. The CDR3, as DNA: TGTGCCAGCAGCCCTCCGGGACTAGTTATATTAGATACGCAGTATTTT. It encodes CASSPPGLVILDTQYF.

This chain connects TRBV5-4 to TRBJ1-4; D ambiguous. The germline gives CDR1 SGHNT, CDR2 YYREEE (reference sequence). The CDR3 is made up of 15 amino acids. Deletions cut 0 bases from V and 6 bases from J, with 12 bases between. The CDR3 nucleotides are TGTGCCAGCAGCTTGGATCCGAGCGGCGATGAAAAACTGTTTTTT. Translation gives CASSLDPSGDEKLFF. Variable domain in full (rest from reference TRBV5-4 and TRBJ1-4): ETGVTQSPTHLIKTRGQQVTLRCSSQSGHNTVSWYQQALGQGPQFIFQYYREEENGRGNFPPRFSGLQFPNYSSELNVNALELDDSALYLCASSLDPSGDEKLFFGSGTQLSVL.

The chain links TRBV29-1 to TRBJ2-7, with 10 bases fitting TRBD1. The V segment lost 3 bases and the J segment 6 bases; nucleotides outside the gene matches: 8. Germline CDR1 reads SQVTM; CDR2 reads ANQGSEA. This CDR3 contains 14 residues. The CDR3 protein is CSVDLGQGWVEQYF. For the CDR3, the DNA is TGCAGCGTTGATTTGGGACAGGGGTGGGTCGAGCAGTACTTC.

The CDR3 nucleotides read TGTGCCAGCAGCTTAACAGGGGTGAACACCGGGGAGCTGTTTTTT. This sequence encodes CASSLTGVNTGELFF. The chain combines TRBV11-2 with TRBJ2-2, with TRBD1 identical over 7 bases. Germline-derived CDR1 and CDR2 are SGHAT and FQNNGV. V lost 2 bases, J lost 1 base, and 1 base stayed unmatched. CDR3 length: 15 amino acids.

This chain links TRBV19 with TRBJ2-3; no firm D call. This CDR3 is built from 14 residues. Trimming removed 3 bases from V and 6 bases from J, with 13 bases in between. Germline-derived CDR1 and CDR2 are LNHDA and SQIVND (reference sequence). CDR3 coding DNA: TGTGCCAGTAGTATGGCGGCATTGGTGGATACGCAGTATTTT. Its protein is CASSMAALVDTQYF.

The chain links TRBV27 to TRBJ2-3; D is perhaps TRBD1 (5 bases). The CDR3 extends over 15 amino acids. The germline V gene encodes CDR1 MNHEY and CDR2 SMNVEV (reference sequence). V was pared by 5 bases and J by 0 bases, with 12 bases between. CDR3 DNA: TGTGCCAGCAGTCCCCGACAGACTAGCACAGATACGCAGTATTTT. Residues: CASSPRQTSTDTQYF.

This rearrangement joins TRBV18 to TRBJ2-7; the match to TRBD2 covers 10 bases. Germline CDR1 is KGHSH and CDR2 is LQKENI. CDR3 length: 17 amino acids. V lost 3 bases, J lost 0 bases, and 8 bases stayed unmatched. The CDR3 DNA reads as TGTGCCAGCTCACCCAATATAGCGGGGGGAGCCTCCTACGAGCAGTACTTC. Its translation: CASSPNIAGGASYEQYF.

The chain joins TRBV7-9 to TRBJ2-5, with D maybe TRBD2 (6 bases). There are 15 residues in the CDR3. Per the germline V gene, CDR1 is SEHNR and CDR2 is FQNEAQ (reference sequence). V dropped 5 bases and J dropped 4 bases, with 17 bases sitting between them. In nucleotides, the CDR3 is TGTGCCAGCAGCCGGACGGAGGGTGTTCTAGAGACCCAGTACTTC. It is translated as CASSRTEGVLETQYF. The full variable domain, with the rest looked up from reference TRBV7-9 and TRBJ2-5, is DTGVSQNPRHKITKRGQNVTFRCDPISEHNRLYWYRQTLGQGPEFLTYFQNEAQLEKSRLLSDRFSAERPKGSFSTLEIQRTEQGDSAMYLCASSRTEGVLETQYFGPGTRLLVL.

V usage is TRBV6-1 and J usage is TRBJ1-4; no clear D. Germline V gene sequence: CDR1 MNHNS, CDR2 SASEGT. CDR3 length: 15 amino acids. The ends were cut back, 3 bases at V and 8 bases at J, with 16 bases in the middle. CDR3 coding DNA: TGTGCCAGCAGTGAGGACCCGGGATTCAGGGAAAAACTGTTTTTT. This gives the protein CASSEDPGFREKLFF.

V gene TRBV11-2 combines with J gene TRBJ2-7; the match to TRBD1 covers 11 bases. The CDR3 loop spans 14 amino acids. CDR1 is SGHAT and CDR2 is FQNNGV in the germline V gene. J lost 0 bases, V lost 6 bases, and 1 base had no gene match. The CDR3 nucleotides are TGTGCCAGCAGGGGACAGGGGGGCTCCTACGAGCAGTACTTC. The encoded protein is CASRGQGGSYEQYF.

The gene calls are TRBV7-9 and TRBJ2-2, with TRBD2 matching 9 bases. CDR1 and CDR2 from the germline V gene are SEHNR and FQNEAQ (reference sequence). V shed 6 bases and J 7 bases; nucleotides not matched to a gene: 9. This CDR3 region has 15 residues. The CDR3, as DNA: TGTGCCAGCAGTATTAGCGGGAGTTACTTCGGGGAGCTGTTTTTT. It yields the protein CASSISGSYFGELFF.

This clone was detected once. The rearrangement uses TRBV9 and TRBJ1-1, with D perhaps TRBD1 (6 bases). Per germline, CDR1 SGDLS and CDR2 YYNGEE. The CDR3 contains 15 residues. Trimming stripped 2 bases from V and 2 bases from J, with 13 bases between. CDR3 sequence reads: CASSVGQSDNTEAFF. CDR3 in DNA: TGTGCCAGCAGCGTTGGACAGTCCGATAACACTGAAGCTTTCTTT. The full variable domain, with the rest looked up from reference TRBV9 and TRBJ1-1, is DSGVTQTPKHLITATGQRVTLRCSPRSGDLSVYWYQQSLDQGLQFLIQYYNGEERAKGNILERFSAQQFPDLHSELNLSSLELGDSALYFCASSVGQSDNTEAFFGQGTRLTVV.

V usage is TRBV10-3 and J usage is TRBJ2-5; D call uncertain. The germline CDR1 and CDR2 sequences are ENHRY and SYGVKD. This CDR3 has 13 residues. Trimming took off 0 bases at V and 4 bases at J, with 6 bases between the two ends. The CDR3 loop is CAISESPGETQYF. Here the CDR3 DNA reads TGTGCCATCAGTGAGTCCCCAGGAGAGACCCAGTACTTC.

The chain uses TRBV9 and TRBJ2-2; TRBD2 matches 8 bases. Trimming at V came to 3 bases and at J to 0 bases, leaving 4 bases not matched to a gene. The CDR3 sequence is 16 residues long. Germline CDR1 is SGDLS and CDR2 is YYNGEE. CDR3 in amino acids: CASSASGSANTGELFF. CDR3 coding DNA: TGTGCCAGCAGCGCTAGCGGGTCCGCGAACACCGGGGAGCTGTTTTTT.

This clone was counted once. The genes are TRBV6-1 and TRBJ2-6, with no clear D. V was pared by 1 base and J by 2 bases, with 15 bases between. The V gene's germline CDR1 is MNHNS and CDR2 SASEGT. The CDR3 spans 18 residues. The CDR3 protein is CASSEENRGVTGANVLTF. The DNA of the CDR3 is TGTGCCAGCAGTGAAGAAAATAGAGGAGTGACTGGGGCCAACGTCCTGACTTTC.

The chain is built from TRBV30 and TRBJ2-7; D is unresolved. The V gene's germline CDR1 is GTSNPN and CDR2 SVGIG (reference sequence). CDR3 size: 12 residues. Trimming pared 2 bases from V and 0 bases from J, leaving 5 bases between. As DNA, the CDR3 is TGTGCCTGGAGTCAGGACTCCTACGAGCAGTACTTC. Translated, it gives CAWSQDSYEQYF.

The CDR3 reads CASSPSGGAEAFF. CDR3 bases: TGTGCCAGCAGCCCAAGCGGGGGGGCTGAAGCTTTCTTT. The chain uses TRBV7-9 and TRBJ1-1; a weak D match, TRBD1 (5 bases). CDR1 SEHNR and CDR2 FQNEAQ come from the germline V gene (reference sequence). V lost 5 bases, J lost 6 bases, and 13 bases lay in between. The CDR3 has 13 amino acids.

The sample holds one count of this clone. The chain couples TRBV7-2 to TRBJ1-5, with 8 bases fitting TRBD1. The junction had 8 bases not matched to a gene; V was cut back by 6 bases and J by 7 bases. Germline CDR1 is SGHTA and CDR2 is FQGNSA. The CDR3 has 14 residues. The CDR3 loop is CASRSTGGGQPQHF. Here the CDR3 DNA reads TGTGCCAGCAGATCTACAGGGGGAGGACAGCCCCAGCATTTT.

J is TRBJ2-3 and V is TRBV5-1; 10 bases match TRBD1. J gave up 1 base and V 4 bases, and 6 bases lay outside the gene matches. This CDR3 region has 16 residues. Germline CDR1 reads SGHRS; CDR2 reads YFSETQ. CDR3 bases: TGCGCCAGCAGCCGCACCGGGACAGGGGGCACAGATACGCAGTATTTT. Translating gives CASSRTGTGGTDTQYF.

The CDR3 DNA is TGTGCCAGCAGTACCGAGACTAGCGGGAGGTCTCGGGAGACCCAGTACTTC. Translated: CASSTETSGRSRETQYF. The chain employs TRBV27 and TRBJ2-5, with 13 bases aligning to TRBD2. CDR1 and CDR2 (germline): MNHEY, SMNVEV (reference sequence). The CDR3 spans 17 residues. Trimming removed 5 bases from V and 5 bases from J; junction bases left unmatched: 11.

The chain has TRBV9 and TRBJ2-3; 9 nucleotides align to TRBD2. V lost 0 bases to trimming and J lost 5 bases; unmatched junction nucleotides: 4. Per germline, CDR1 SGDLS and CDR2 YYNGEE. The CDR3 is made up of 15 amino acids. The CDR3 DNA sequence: TGTGCCAGCAGCGTAGGACCTAGCGGGGTAGATACGCAGTATTTT. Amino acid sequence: CASSVGPSGVDTQYF. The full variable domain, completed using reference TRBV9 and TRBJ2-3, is DSGVTQTPKHLITATGQRVTLRCSPRSGDLSVYWYQQSLDQGLQFLIQYYNGEERAKGNILERFSAQQFPDLHSELNLSSLELGDSALYFCASSVGPSGVDTQYFGPGTRLTVL.

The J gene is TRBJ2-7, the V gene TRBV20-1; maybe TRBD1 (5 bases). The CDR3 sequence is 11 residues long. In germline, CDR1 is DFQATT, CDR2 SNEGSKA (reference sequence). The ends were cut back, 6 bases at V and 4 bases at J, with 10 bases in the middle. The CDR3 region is CSATTVYEQYF. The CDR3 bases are TGCAGTGCCACGACAGTTTACGAGCAGTACTTC.

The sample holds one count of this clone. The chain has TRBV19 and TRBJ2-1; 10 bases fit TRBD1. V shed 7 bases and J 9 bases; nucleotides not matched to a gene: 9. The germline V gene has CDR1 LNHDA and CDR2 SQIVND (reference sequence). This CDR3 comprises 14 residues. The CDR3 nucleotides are TGTGCCAGTAAGGACAGGGGGAAACATGCTGAGCAGTTCTTC. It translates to CASKDRGKHAEQFF.

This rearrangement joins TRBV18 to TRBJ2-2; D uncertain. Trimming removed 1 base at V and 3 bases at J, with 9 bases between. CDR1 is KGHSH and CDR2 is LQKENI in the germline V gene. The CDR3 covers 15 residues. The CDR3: CASSPLAVDTGELFF. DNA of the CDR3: TGTGCCAGCTCACCACTTGCGGTAGACACCGGGGAGCTGTTTTTT.

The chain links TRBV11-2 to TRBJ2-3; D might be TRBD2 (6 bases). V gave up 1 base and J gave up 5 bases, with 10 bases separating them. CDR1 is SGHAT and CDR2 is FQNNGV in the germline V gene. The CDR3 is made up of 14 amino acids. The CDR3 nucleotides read TGTGCCAGCAGCTTAGTTACGGAGGGAGATACGCAGTATTTT. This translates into CASSLVTEGDTQYF.

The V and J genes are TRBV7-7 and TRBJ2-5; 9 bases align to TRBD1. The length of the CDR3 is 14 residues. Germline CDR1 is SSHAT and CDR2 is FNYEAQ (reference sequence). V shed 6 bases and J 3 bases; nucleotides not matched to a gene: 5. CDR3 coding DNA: TGTGCCAGCAGTTACAGGGGGCGGGAAGAGACCCAGTACTTC. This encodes CASSYRGREETQYF.

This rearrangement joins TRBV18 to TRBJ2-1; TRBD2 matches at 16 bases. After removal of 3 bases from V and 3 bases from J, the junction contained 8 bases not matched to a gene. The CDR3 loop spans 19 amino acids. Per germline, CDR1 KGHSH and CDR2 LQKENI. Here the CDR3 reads CASSPPGLAGGLSYNEQFF. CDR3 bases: TGTGCCAGCTCACCGCCGGGACTAGCGGGAGGGCTCAGCTACAATGAGCAGTTCTTC.

The CDR3, as DNA: TGTGCCAGCAGTAAGACTAGCGGGATTACCTACGAGCAGTACTTC. Amino acid sequence: CASSKTSGITYEQYF. V and J are TRBV27 and TRBJ2-7; TRBD2 matches 11 bases. CDR3 length: 15 amino acids. From germline, CDR1 is MNHEY and CDR2 SMNVEV (reference sequence). Unmatched junction bases numbered 5, after V lost 5 bases and J lost 2 bases.